These 21 T cell receptor beta chains share one sample of origin, sequenced in a study of monozygotic twins with inflammatory bowel disease. Each CDR3 protein gets one entry in TCRdb, which reprocessed the 5' RACE reads and gives no DNA. This repertoire comprises roughly 200,000 distinct CDR3 sequences; its ten largest clones make up 1.6%. The sequenced material came from blood. These receptors originate from a human donor with ulcerative colitis or Crohn's disease, or a healthy co-twin of an affected twin (not recorded which).

The chain has TRBV29-1 and TRBJ2-1; TCRdb's D call of TRBD1 is untestable without DNA. Germline V CDR1 and CDR2: SQVTM, ANQGSEA. This CDR3 comprises 14 residues. The CDR3 spells CSVDGTGLGNEQFF.

The CDR3 protein is CASILGQGLSDEQFF. V is TRBV12-3 or TRBV12-4 and J is TRBJ2-1; TCRdb's D call, TRBD1, is unchecked because there is no DNA. CDR3 length: 15 amino acids.

The V gene is TRBV15, the J gene TRBJ2-7; TCRdb returns TRBD2, unconfirmable since there is no DNA. The CDR3 is made up of 12 amino acids. The V gene's germline CDR1 is LNHNV and CDR2 YYDKDF (reference sequence). CDR3: CATSRAAGEQYF.

The gene calls are TRBV5-1 and TRBJ2-5; TCRdb gives TRBD2 as the D gene, but with no DNA this cannot be confirmed. Germline CDR1 SGHRS, CDR2 YFSETQ. The CDR3 extends over 16 amino acids. The CDR3 loop is CASSAPSGGTQETQYF.

V and J are TRBV10-1 and TRBJ2-1; TCRdb returns TRBD1, unconfirmable since there is no DNA. Germline loops: CDR1 WNHNN, CDR2 SYGVQD (reference sequence). This CDR3 is built from 16 residues. CDR3 sequence: CASSDTQGKSYNEQFF.

This CDR3 reads CASRRDSEQSGANVLTF. This chain uses TRBV2 with TRBJ2-6; TCRdb indicates TRBD1, and absent DNA this call remains unverified. The CDR3 has 17 amino acids. The germline V gene encodes CDR1 SNHLY and CDR2 FYNNEI.

CDR3 protein: CSATGTGANYGYTF. V is TRBV20-1 and J is TRBJ1-2; TCRdb's assignment of TRBD1 cannot be checked, as there is no DNA. The CDR3 loop spans 14 amino acids. The germline gives CDR1 DFQATT, CDR2 SNEGSKA (reference sequence).

This CDR3 reads CASSRLQGAAYEQYF. V usage is TRBV14 and J usage is TRBJ2-7; the TCRdb D gene call, TRBD1, has no DNA to confirm it. This CDR3 spans 15 amino acids. The germline gives CDR1 SGHDN, CDR2 FVKESK.

This sequence joins TRBV5-1 and TRBJ2-7; TCRdb designates TRBD2, a call that cannot be tested without DNA. The germline CDR1 and CDR2 sequences are SGHRS and YFSETQ. This CDR3 comprises 15 residues. CDR3 amino acids: CASSLSVDRGYEQYF.

The chain joins TRBV15 to TRBJ1-1; the TRBD1 assignment by TCRdb is unverifiable without DNA. The CDR3 covers 15 residues. Germline CDR1 LNHNV, CDR2 YYDKDF (reference sequence). This chain's CDR3 is CATSRTPGRNTEAFF.

The chain employs TRBV27 and TRBJ2-7; the TRBD1 assignment by TCRdb is unverifiable without DNA. The CDR3 has 16 residues. Germline V gene data show CDR1 as MNHEY and CDR2 as SMNVEV (reference sequence). The CDR3 here is CASSPLEGQLIYEQYF.

The chain links TRBV6-5 to TRBJ2-1; the D gene TCRdb calls, TRBD2, cannot be checked with no DNA. This CDR3 region has 12 residues. CDR1 and CDR2 from the germline V gene are MNHEY and SVGAGI. The CDR3 region is CASSTGLAGEFF.

The V call is TRBV7-3, the J call TRBJ1-6. Germline V gene lookup returns CDR1 SGHTA and CDR2 FQGTGA. The CDR3 consists of 15 residues. The CDR3: CASSLAVASGSPLHF.

This chain connects TRBV2 to TRBJ1-1; TCRdb gives TRBD1 as the D gene, but with no DNA this cannot be confirmed. This CDR3 is 15 amino acids long. Germline V gene sequence: CDR1 SNHLY, CDR2 FYNNEI. The CDR3 reads CASKEGERHHTEAFF.

The gene calls are TRBV5-6 and TRBJ1-5. The CDR3 is made up of 16 amino acids. CDR1 and CDR2 (germline): SGHDT, YYEEEE. The CDR3 region is CASTRRLSGSNQPQHF.

The CDR3 loop reads CASSLPGVTEAFF. The chain employs TRBV3-1 and TRBJ1-1; no DNA is available, so the TRBD1 call from TCRdb remains unchecked. From germline, CDR1 is LGHDT and CDR2 YNNKEL (reference sequence). This CDR3 is 13 amino acids long.

The CDR3 loop is CASSPAHTRASTQYF. The chain carries TRBV12-3 or TRBV12-4 and TRBJ2-3; TCRdb reports TRBD2, a call that lacks DNA to check it against. The length of the CDR3 is 15 residues.

The J gene is TRBJ2-3, the V gene TRBV3-1; without DNA, the TCRdb call of TRBD2 cannot be checked. The CDR3 extends over 12 amino acids. CDR1 and CDR2 from the germline V gene are LGHDT and YNNKEL (reference sequence). CDR3 residues: CAASRGPDTQYF.

The chain couples TRBV5-1 to TRBJ1-6; TCRdb's assignment of TRBD1 cannot be checked, as there is no DNA. This CDR3 region has 14 residues. CDR1 is SGHRS and CDR2 is YFSETQ in the germline V gene. CDR3: CARGNRGYNSPLHF.

The chain carries TRBV5-6 and TRBJ2-5. Germline values: CDR1 SGHDT, CDR2 YYEEEE. The CDR3 consists of 15 residues. The CDR3 here is CASSLLGFSTETQYF.

The genes are TRBV7-2 and TRBJ1-4; absent DNA, TCRdb's TRBD1 call cannot be checked. This CDR3 comprises 15 residues. In germline, CDR1 is SGHTA, CDR2 FQGNSA. The chain's CDR3 is CASSPGQGAFEKLFF.